These 22 T cell receptor beta chains were sequenced from one sample in a study of response to subunit inactivated influenza vaccine. TCRdb re-analysed the RT-PCR reads in MiXCR, keeping a single row per CDR3 protein. In the table there are around 520,000 distinct CDR3 sequences, around 25% of which are singletons. The sample was CD4+ T cells sorted from PBMCs, taken 5 to 6 days after vaccination. These receptor sequences come from a man aged 50 to 60 who received an inactivated influenza vaccine.

This clonotype has more than one count but fewer than ten. The chain recombines TRBV24-1 with TRBJ2-4; 10 nucleotides match TRBD2. V dropped 0 bases and J dropped 1; count of bases not matched to a gene: 11. In germline, CDR1 is KGHDR, CDR2 SFDVKD. The length of the CDR3 is 20 residues. The CDR3 coding sequence is TGTGCCACCAGTGATTTGCGGCCAGCGGGAGGGCCTTGGGCCAAAAACATTCAGTACTTC. It codes for CATSDLRPAGGPWAKNIQYF.

The V call is TRBV6-1, the J call TRBJ2-1; the D call may be TRBD1 or TRBD2 (6 bases each). This CDR3 comprises 14 residues. Germline V gives CDR1 MNHNS, CDR2 SASEGT. V was trimmed by 8 bases and J by 9 bases, leaving 20 bases between them. This CDR3 reads CASDRGRGALEQFF. The CDR3, as DNA: TGTGCCAGCGATAGGGGTAGGGGGGCCCTTGAGCAGTTCTTC.

This chain joins TRBV2 and TRBJ2-2, with 8 bases that match TRBD2. The CDR3 contains 17 residues. J lost 5 bases, V lost 5 bases, and 13 bases had no gene match. CDR1 and CDR2 from the germline V gene are SNHLY and FYNNEI. The CDR3 sequence: CASSNRRRGGRTGELFF. As DNA, the CDR3 is TGTGCCAGCAGTAACCGACGGCGCGGGGGGCGGACCGGGGAGCTGTTTTTT.

The CDR3 spells CASSVLTGAGANVLTF. For the CDR3, the DNA is TGTGCCAGCAGCGTATTAACAGGGGCTGGGGCCAACGTCCTGACTTTC. The V call is TRBV9, the J call TRBJ2-6; TRBD1 agrees at 7 bases. This CDR3 has 16 amino acids. Trimming cost V 1 base and J 2 bases; bases outside gene matches: 3. CDR1 and CDR2 (germline): SGDLS, YYNGEE.

The chain links TRBV19 to TRBJ2-5; TRBD1 matches 11 bases. The CDR3 length is 17 residues. V lost 3 bases to trimming and J lost 1 base; unmatched junction nucleotides: 7. Germline V gene sequence: CDR1 LNHDA, CDR2 SQIVND (reference sequence). CDR3 in amino acids: CASSIRTGGGGQETQYF. The CDR3 DNA reads as TGTGCCAGTAGTATCCGGACAGGGGGCGGGGGCCAAGAGACCCAGTACTTC.

This clonotype was found a few times. V usage is TRBV5-5 and J usage is TRBJ2-5; 7 bases are shared with TRBD1. The CDR3 contains 14 residues. Germline V gives CDR1 SGHKS, CDR2 YYEKEE (reference sequence). V trimming: 4 bases; J trimming: 3 bases; junction bases outside the gene matches: 6. CDR3 amino acids: CASSQGQVKETQYF. Here the CDR3 DNA reads TGTGCCAGCAGCCAAGGACAGGTCAAAGAGACCCAGTACTTC.

The genes are TRBV7-8 and TRBJ2-7; TRBD2 agrees at 7 bases. Germline CDR1 and CDR2: SGHVS and FQNEAQ. J gave up 7 bases and V 1 base, and 10 bases lay outside the gene matches. This CDR3 comprises 15 residues. Here the CDR3 reads CASSLVSGVLGEQYF. In DNA, the CDR3 is TGTGCCAGCAGCTTAGTCAGCGGGGTCCTAGGGGAGCAGTACTTC.

This clonotype was detected ten times or more. The chain links TRBV6-1 to TRBJ2-7, with D uncertain. The V gene lost 6 bases and the J gene lost 0 bases, with 9 bases spanning the gap. The germline V gene encodes CDR1 MNHNS and CDR2 SASEGT. This CDR3 region has 13 residues. The CDR3, as DNA: TGTGCCAGCAGCCGCTTGTCCTCCTACGAGCAGTACTTC. Amino acid sequence: CASSRLSSYEQYF.

This sequence joins TRBV18 and TRBJ2-5, with D uncertain. Trimming removed 0 bases at V and 4 bases at J, with 12 bases between. This CDR3 comprises 15 residues. Germline V gene sequence: CDR1 KGHSH, CDR2 LQKENI. CDR3 sequence reads: CASSPPLGSPETQYF. The DNA for the CDR3 is TGTGCCAGCTCACCACCGTTAGGGTCCCCAGAGACCCAGTACTTC.

This clonotype came up a few times. The gene calls are TRBV15 and TRBJ2-5; 8 bases line up with TRBD2. The germline CDR1 and CDR2 sequences are LNHNV and YYDKDF (reference sequence). V shed 3 bases, J shed 6 bases, and the junction held 3 bases outside the gene matches. CDR3 size: 13 residues. CDR3 DNA: TGTGCCACCAGCAGCGGGAGGGCACAGACCCAGTACTTC. This codes for CATSSGRAQTQYF.

In its sample, this clonotype was seen a few times. The chain combines TRBV10-2 with TRBJ1-2, with 8 nucleotides matching TRBD1. V was pared by 6 bases and J by 6 bases, with 9 bases of the junction left unmatched. The CDR3 has 14 amino acids. Germline V lookup: CDR1 WSHSY, CDR2 SAAADI. The CDR3 DNA reads as TGCGCCAGCAGCGCAAGAGGACAGGGTGATGGCTACACCTTC. Translation gives CASSARGQGDGYTF.

The chain carries TRBV7-9 and TRBJ1-2; the D gene is possibly TRBD1 (6 bases). The CDR3 extends over 16 amino acids. Looked up from germline, CDR1 is SEHNR and CDR2 is FQNEAQ (reference sequence). Trimming removed 4 bases at V and 4 bases at J, with 19 bases between. CDR3 sequence: CASSSLRGGGAYGYTF. CDR3 bases: TGTGCCAGCAGCTCCCTCCGTGGTGGGGGGGCCTATGGCTACACCTTC. The full variable domain, in which reference TRBV7-9 and TRBJ1-2 provide the parts outside the CDR3, is DTGVSQNPRHKITKRGQNVTFRCDPISEHNRLYWYRQTLGQGPEFLTYFQNEAQLEKSRLLSDRFSAERPKGSFSTLEIQRTEQGDSAMYLCASSSLRGGGAYGYTFGSGTRLTVV.

This clonotype has a handful of counts. The chain has TRBV7-9 and TRBJ2-1; tentatively, D is TRBD1 (6 bases). V lost 5 bases, J lost 7 bases, and 18 bases lay in between. The CDR3 consists of 15 residues. Germline lookup yields CDR1 SEHNR and CDR2 FQNEAQ (reference sequence). The CDR3 sequence: CASSATTGLRNEQFF. DNA of the CDR3: TGTGCCAGCAGCGCCACAACAGGGCTGCGGAATGAGCAGTTCTTC.

V is TRBV28 and J is TRBJ1-2, with 8 bases that match TRBD1. The trim removed 3 bases at V and 6 bases at J, leaving 6 bases unmatched. The CDR3 covers 14 residues. CDR1 is MDHEN and CDR2 is SYDVKM in the germline V gene. CDR3 in DNA: TGTGCCAGCAGTTTTATCGACAGGGGAAATGGCTACACCTTC. Amino acids: CASSFIDRGNGYTF.

The CDR3 loop reads CSARDLAQGQETQYF. Written as DNA, the CDR3 is TGCAGTGCTAGAGATCTCGCCCAGGGTCAAGAGACCCAGTACTTC. The rearrangement joins TRBV20-1 to TRBJ2-5, with a tentative D call TRBD1 (5 bases). The CDR3 has 15 residues. The V gene's germline CDR1 is DFQATT and CDR2 SNEGSKA (reference sequence). Trimming removed 0 bases at V and 2 bases at J, with 13 bases between.

As to this clonotype: The junction differs from germline at one of its ends, possibly a read error. J is TRBJ2-3 and V is TRBV7-9; TRBD1 is a possible D gene (8 bases). Germline V gene sequence: CDR1 SEHNR, CDR2 FQNEAQ (reference sequence). CDR3 length: 17 residues. DNA for the CDR3: TGTGCCAGCACCTTACTAGTGGACAGGGAGGGTGGAGATACGCAGTATTTT. It translates to CASTLLVDREGGDTQYF.

This clonotype was detected a few times. The CDR3 DNA reads TGCAGTGCTAGAGGCGACAGGCCCCCTCCCGGGGATACGCAGTATTTT. This translates into CSARGDRPPPGDTQYF. This chain links TRBV20-1 with TRBJ2-3, with D maybe TRBD1 (6 bases). CDR1 and CDR2 (germline): DFQATT, SNEGSKA (reference sequence). The CDR3 runs to 16 residues. Trimming removed 1 base at V and 6 bases at J, with 20 bases between.

This clonotype has more than one count but fewer than ten. This sequence joins TRBV20-1 and TRBJ2-1, with 8 bases lining up with TRBD2. Germline V gene sequence: CDR1 DFQATT, CDR2 SNEGSKA (reference sequence). The CDR3 sequence is 16 residues long. Germline trimming cut 3 bases from V and 2 bases from J; bases unmatched to any gene: 9. CDR3 DNA sequence: TGCAGTGCTAGGGGGGTAGCGGGAAGGACCTACAATGAGCAGTTCTTC. It yields the protein CSARGVAGRTYNEQFF.

This chain connects TRBV11-1 to TRBJ1-1; the D gene is possibly TRBD1 (6 bases). From germline, CDR1 is SGHAT and CDR2 FQDESV (reference sequence). Trimming removed 2 bases from V and 4 bases from J, with 17 bases in between. The CDR3 runs 16 residues. The CDR3: CASSLFRGAGGTEAFF. Here the CDR3 DNA reads TGTGCCAGCAGCTTATTCCGGGGGGCAGGTGGCACTGAAGCTTTCTTT.

This clonotype has more than one count but fewer than ten. The chain carries TRBV7-2 and TRBJ2-1, with a tentative D call TRBD1 (6 bases). Germline CDR1 and CDR2: SGHTA and FQGNSA. The CDR3 has 12 residues. V lost 3 bases to trimming and J lost 12 bases, with 12 bases between them. CDR3 sequence (DNA): TGTGCCAGCAGCTTCCTCGGGACACGGCAGTTCTTC. Translation: CASSFLGTRQFF.

This clonotype was counted between two and nine times. The J gene is TRBJ1-1, the V gene TRBV20-1; TRBD1 is a possible D gene (6 bases). Germline V lookup: CDR1 DFQATT, CDR2 SNEGSKA (reference sequence). The V end was cut by 2 bases, the J end by 0 bases, with 22 bases between. The CDR3 has 18 residues. CDR3 bases: TGCAGTGCTAGACGCAGGGGAAGGAGACAGTGGCTGAACACTGAAGCTTTCTTT. Its translation: CSARRRGRRQWLNTEAFF.

The CDR3 region is CASSLGDRLGGEQYF. Written as DNA, the CDR3 is TGCGCCAGCAGCTTGGGGGACAGGCTCGGGGGCGAGCAGTACTTC. The rearrangement uses TRBV5-1 and TRBJ2-7, with TRBD1 matching over 8 bases. This CDR3 is built from 15 residues. CDR1 and CDR2 from the germline V gene are SGHRS and YFSETQ. V was pared by 0 bases and J by 6 bases, with 8 bases of the junction left unmatched.